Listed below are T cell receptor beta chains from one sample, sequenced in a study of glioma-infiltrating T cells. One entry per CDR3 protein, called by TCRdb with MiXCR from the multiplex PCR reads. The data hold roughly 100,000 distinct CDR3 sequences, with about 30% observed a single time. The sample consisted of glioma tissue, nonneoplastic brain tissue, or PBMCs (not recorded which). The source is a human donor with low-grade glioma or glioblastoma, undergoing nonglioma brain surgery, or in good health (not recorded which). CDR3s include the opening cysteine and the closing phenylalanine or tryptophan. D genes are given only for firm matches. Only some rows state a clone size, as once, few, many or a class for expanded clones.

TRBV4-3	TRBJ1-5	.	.	CASSQDPRGQPKHF	TGCGCCAGCAGCCAAGATCCGAGAGGGCAGCCCAAGCATTTT
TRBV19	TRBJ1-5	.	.	CASSRWNQPQHF	TGTGCCAGTAGTAGATGGAATCAGCCCCAGCATTTT
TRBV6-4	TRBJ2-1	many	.	CASSDRGNFNEQFF	TGTGCCAGCAGTGACAGGGGTAACTTCAATGAGCAGTTCTTC
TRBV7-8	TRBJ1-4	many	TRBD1	CASSLSGEGALNEKLFF	TGTGCCAGCAGCTTAAGCGGGGAGGGGGCGCTGAATGAAAAACTGTTTTTT
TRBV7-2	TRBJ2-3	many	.	CASSSDSQLRTDTQYF	TGTGCCAGCAGCTCTGACAGCCAACTACGCACAGATACGCAGTATTTT
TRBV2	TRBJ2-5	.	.	CTSSSRQEGQETHYF	TGTACCAGCAGTTCTCGACAAGAAGGTCAAGAGACCCACTACTTC
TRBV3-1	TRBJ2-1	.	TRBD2	CASSTTSGANNEQFF	TGTGCCAGCAGCACAACTAGCGGGGCCAACAATGAGCAGTTCTTC
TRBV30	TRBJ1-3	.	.	CACFVSGNTIYF	TGTGCCTGTTTCGTCTCTGGAAACACCATATATTTT
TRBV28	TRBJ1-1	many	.	CASSFLGMNTEAFF	TGTGCCAGCAGTTTTCTAGGGATGAACACTGAAGCTTTCTTT
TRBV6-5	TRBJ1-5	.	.	CAGSYGGGQPQHF	TGTGCCGGCAGTTATGGGGGGGGACAGCCCCAGCATTTT
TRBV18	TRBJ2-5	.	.	CASSPRLGSDRGETQYF	TGTGCCAGCTCACCACGTCTCGGTAGCGACCGGGGAGAGACCCAGTACTTC
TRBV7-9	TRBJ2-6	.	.	CASSFSGISGANVLTF	TGTGCCAGCAGCTTTTCGGGGATCTCTGGGGCCAACGTCCTGACTTTC
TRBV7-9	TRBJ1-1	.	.	CASSRDGTEASF	TGTGCCAGCAGCCGCGACGGAACTGAAGCTTCCTTT
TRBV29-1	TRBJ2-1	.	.	CSVEGGEEGRYNEQFF	TGCAGCGTTGAAGGGGGAGAGGAGGGGCGCTACAATGAGCAGTTCTTC
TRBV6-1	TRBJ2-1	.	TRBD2	CASSRTSVDFNEQFF	TGTGCCAGCAGCCGTACTAGCGTGGACTTCAATGAGCAGTTCTTC
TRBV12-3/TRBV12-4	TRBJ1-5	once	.	CASSLSAKRQPQHF	TGTGCCAGCAGTTTAAGTGCCAAAAGACAGCCCCAGCATTTT
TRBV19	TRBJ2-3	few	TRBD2	CASSPQLAGVTDTQYF	TGTGCCAGTAGTCCGCAACTAGCGGGGGTCACAGATACGCAGTATTTT
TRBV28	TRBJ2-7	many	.	CASTTKGPYEQYF	TGTGCCAGCACCACCAAGGGGCCCTACGAGCAGTACTTC
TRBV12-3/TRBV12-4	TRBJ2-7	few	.	CASSDPPNQVEQYF	TGTGCCAGCAGTGACCCCCCTAATCAAGTGGAGCAGTACTTC
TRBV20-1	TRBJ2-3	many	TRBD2	CSARAGGLADTQYF	TGCAGTGCTAGGGCGGGGGGCCTCGCAGATACGCAGTATTTT
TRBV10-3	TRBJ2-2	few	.	CANGLSTGELFF	TGTGCCAACGGTTTGAGCACCGGGGAGCTGTTTTTT
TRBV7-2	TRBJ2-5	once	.	CASSSNGIQETQYF	TGCGCCAGCAGCTCGAACGGAATCCAAGAGACCCAGTACTTC
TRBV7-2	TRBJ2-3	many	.	CASSLTGNRRDTQYF	TGTGCCAGCAGCTTAACGGGTAATCGACGAGACACGCAGTATTTT
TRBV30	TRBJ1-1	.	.	CAWRGRMNTEAFF	TGTGCCTGGAGAGGACGGATGAACACTGAAGCTTTCTTT
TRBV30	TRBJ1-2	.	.	CAWSTPGGFYGYTF	TGTGCCTGGAGTACTCCGGGAGGATTCTATGGCTACACCTTC
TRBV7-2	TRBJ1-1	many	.	CASSPNPYGRLNTEAFF	TGTGCCAGCAGCCCAAATCCGTATGGGCGTCTGAACACTGAAGCTTTCTTT
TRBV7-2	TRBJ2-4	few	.	CASSLVGVAKNIQYF	TGTGCCAGCAGCTTAGTCGGGGTAGCCAAAAACATTCAGTACTTC
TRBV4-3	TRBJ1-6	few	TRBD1	CASSQGGTGYNSPLHF	TGCGCCAGCAGCCAAGGGGGGACAGGGTATAATTCACCCCTCCACTTT
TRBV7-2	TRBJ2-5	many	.	CASSLGSAQETQYF	TGTGCCAGCAGCTTAGGTTCTGCGCAAGAGACCCAGTACTTC
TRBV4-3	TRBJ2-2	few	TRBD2	CASSQQRGKHTGELFF	TGCGCCAGCAGCCAACAGCGGGGAAAACACACCGGGGAGCTGTTTTTT
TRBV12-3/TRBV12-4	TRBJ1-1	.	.	CASTEGVDRGTEAFF	TGTGCCAGCACGGAGGGAGTGGACCGGGGGACTGAAGCTTTCTTT
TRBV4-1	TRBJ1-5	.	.	CAGSREVSDQPQHF	TGCGCCGGCAGCCGCGAAGTTTCTGATCAGCCCCAGCATTTT
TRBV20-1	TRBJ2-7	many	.	CSAPRGTNPYEQYF	TGCAGTGCCCCAAGGGGGACAAATCCCTACGAGCAGTACTTC
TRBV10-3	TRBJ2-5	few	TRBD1	CAIRGQSVETQYF	TGTGCCATCAGGGGACAGAGTGTAGAGACCCAGTACTTC
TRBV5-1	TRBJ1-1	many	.	CASSLQQNTEAFF	TGCGCCAGCAGCTTGCAACAGAACACTGAAGCTTTCTTT
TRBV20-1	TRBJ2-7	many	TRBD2	CSATPSGGSPYEQYF	TGCAGTGCTACCCCTAGCGGGGGGTCTCCCTACGAGCAGTACTTC
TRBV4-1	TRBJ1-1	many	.	CASSQSYRAIEAEAFF	TGCGCCAGCAGCCAATCGTACCGAGCAATCGAAGCTGAAGCTTTCTTT
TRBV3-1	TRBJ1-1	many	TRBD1	CASTTQGTGTEAFF	TGTGCCAGCACTACACAGGGGACGGGGACTGAAGCTTTCTTT
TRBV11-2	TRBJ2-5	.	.	CASSLGFDTQETQYF	TGTGCCAGCAGCTTAGGTTTTGACACGCAAGAGACCCAGTACTTC
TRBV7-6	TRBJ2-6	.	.	CATSDRSHSEANVLTF	TGTGCCACCTCGGACAGAAGCCACTCTGAGGCCAACGTCCTGACTTTC
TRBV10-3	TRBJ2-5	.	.	CAISEAQGGGQETQYF	TGTGCCATCAGTGAAGCACAGGGAGGGGGGCAAGAGACCCAGTACTTC
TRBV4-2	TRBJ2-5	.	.	CASSSMNGGLETQYF	TGTGCCAGCAGCTCAATGAACGGGGGTTTGGAGACCCAGTACTTC
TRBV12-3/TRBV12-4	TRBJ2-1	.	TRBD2	CASRISGGAGNEQFF	TGTGCCAGCAGAATTAGCGGGGGGGCGGGGAATGAGCAGTTCTTC
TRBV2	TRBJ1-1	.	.	CASSEATTRAEAFF	TGTGCCAGCAGTGAAGCCACGACCCGGGCTGAAGCTTTCTTT
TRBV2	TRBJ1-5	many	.	CASSLNRAPNQPQHF	TGTGCCAGCTCCCTCAACAGGGCCCCCAATCAGCCCCAGCATTTT
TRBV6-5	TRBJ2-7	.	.	CASSFLYYSNYEQYF	TGTGCCAGCAGTTTCCTATATTATTCGAACTACGAGCAGTACTTC
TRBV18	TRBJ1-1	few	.	CASSLADPGLHTEAFF	TGTGCCAGCTCACTTGCTGACCCGGGACTGCACACTGAAGCTTTCTTT
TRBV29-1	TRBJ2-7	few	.	CSYKHQGEQYF	TGCAGCTACAAACATCAGGGCGAGCAGTACTTC
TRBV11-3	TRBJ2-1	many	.	CASSRTSSYNEQFF	TGTGCCAGCAGTAGAACTAGCTCCTACAATGAGCAGTTCTTC
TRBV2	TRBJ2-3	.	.	CASSSPGWSTDTQYF	TGTGCCAGCAGTTCACCGGGGTGGAGCACAGATACGCAGTATTTT
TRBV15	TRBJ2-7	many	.	CATSSQGKRYEQYF	TGTGCCACCAGCAGCCAGGGGAAAAGGTACGAGCAGTACTTC
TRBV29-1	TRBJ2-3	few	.	CSVDPFGGARTDTQYF	TGCAGCGTTGACCCCTTTGGAGGGGCCCGAACAGATACGCAGTATTTT
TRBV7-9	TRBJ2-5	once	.	CASSSYVKETQYF	TGTGCCAGCAGCTCGTACGTCAAAGAGACCCAGTACTTC
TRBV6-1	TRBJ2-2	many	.	CATRTAANTGELFF	TGTGCCACCCGGACGGCTGCGAACACCGGGGAGCTGTTTTTT
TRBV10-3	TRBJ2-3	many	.	CAISGGTDTQYF	TGTGCCATCAGTGGGGGCACAGATACGCAGTATTTT
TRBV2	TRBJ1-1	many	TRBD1	CAWTKGTVENTEAFF	TGTGCCTGGACGAAAGGGACAGTAGAGAACACTGAAGCTTTCTTT
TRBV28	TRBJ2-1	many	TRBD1	CASSSSGGGTYNEQFF	TGTGCCAGCAGTTCCTCAGGGGGCGGCACCTACAATGAGCAGTTCTTC